These 24 T cell receptor beta chains came from one sample sequenced in a study of shared clonotypes between healthy human individuals. The data were produced by immunoSEQ multiplex PCR, yet TCRdb's version contains in-frame clones alone and is incomplete. Altogether more than 2 million clones are present, 90% to 95% being singletons, with the ten largest covering under 0.15%. Source material: naive CD4+ T cells sorted from blood. As for subset: CD45RA+ positively selected. Receptors were obtained from a man between 18 and 35 years old in good health.

This chain uses TRBV19 with TRBJ1-6, with D uncertain. The ends were cut back, 6 bases at V and 0 bases at J, with 9 bases in the middle. There are 15 residues in the CDR3. Germline CDR1 is LNHDA and CDR2 is SQIVND (reference sequence). CDR3 DNA sequence: TGTGCCAGTAGGGAAGAGAGCTCCTATAATTCACCCCTCCACTTT. It codes for CASREESSYNSPLHF.

The chain recombines TRBV5-1 with TRBJ2-7, with D perhaps TRBD1 (6 bases). This CDR3 spans 16 amino acids. The V gene lost 0 bases and the J gene lost 0 bases, with 13 bases spanning the gap. Per germline, CDR1 SGHRS and CDR2 YFSETQ. The CDR3 sequence: CASSLVGTRGSYEQYF. In DNA, the CDR3 is TGCGCCAGCAGCTTGGTTGGGACACGGGGCTCCTACGAGCAGTACTTC.

The chain uses TRBV5-1 and TRBJ2-7; D gene unclear. The germline V gene encodes CDR1 SGHRS and CDR2 YFSETQ. This CDR3 is 14 amino acids long. The V end was cut by 0 bases, the J end by 2 bases, with 9 bases between. The DNA for the CDR3 is TGCGCCAGCAGCTTGGGAGGCCATACCTACGAGCAGTACTTC. Translated, it gives CASSLGGHTYEQYF. Variable domain in full (rest from reference TRBV5-1 and TRBJ2-7): KAGVTQTPRYLIKTRGQQVTLSCSPISGHRSVSWYQQTPGQGLQFLFEYFSETQRNKGNFPGRFSGRQFSNSRSEMNVSTLELGDSALYLCASSLGGHTYEQYFGPGTRLTVT.

The chain combines TRBV2 with TRBJ2-5; D is possibly TRBD1 (5 bases). V was clipped by 8 bases and J by 3 bases, with 7 bases between them. Germline assignment: CDR1 SNHLY and CDR2 FYNNEI. The CDR3 runs 11 residues. CDR3 sequence: CASAREETQYF. CDR3 sequence (DNA): TGTGCCAGCGCCAGGGAAGAGACCCAGTACTTC.

The chain couples TRBV30 to TRBJ2-7; the D call may be TRBD1 or TRBD2 (6 bases each). The germline gives CDR1 GTSNPN, CDR2 SVGIG (reference sequence). There are 13 residues in the CDR3. Trimming removed 0 bases from V and 11 bases from J, with 17 bases in between. CDR3 nucleotides: TGTGCCTGGAGTGTAAAGGGGGTGCAGCGGGAGTACTTC. This encodes CAWSVKGVQREYF.

CDR3 DNA: TGCGCCAGCACTCCCTCCAGGTACAATGAGCAGTTCTTC. This sequence encodes CASTPSRYNEQFF. The genes are TRBV10-2 and TRBJ2-1; D is undetermined. The CDR3 extends over 13 amino acids. Trimming pared 7 bases from V and 4 bases from J, leaving 11 bases between. Germline lookup yields CDR1 WSHSY and CDR2 SAAADI.

This clone was detected only once. V gene TRBV6-1 combines with J gene TRBJ2-5; D is unclear. The germline V gene encodes CDR1 MNHNS and CDR2 SASEGT. The CDR3 totals 14 residues. Trimming pared 5 bases from V and 0 bases from J, leaving 10 bases between. CDR3 in amino acids: CASSREIYQETQYF. The CDR3 nucleotides read TGTGCCAGCAGTAGAGAGATATACCAAGAGACCCAGTACTTC.

About this clone: The identical CDR3 is also encoded by other nucleotide sequences in the sample. This chain joins TRBV19 and TRBJ2-2; 7 nucleotides line up with TRBD1. The V gene end was trimmed by 8 bases and the J gene end by 5 bases; junction bases not matched to a gene: 5. The CDR3 is 13 amino acids. Germline CDR1 LNHDA, CDR2 SQIVND (reference sequence). The CDR3 DNA is TGTGCCAGTTCTACAGGGGCTACCGGGGAGCTGTTTTTT. Encoded protein: CASSTGATGELFF.

Points on this clone: The same CDR3 can be traced to other DNA sequences in this sample. The chain is built from TRBV5-1 and TRBJ1-1, with 8 positions matching TRBD1. The germline CDR1 and CDR2 sequences are SGHRS and YFSETQ. V lost 3 bases, J lost 1 base, and 5 bases stayed unmatched. The CDR3 loop spans 15 amino acids. CDR3 DNA sequence: TGCGCCAGCAGCTCCTCCGGGACAGGGAACACTGAAGCTTTCTTT. Translation: CASSSSGTGNTEAFF.

This sequence joins TRBV19 and TRBJ2-1, with a weak D call TRBD1 (6 bases). There are 14 residues in the CDR3. V shed 5 bases and J shed 4 bases, with 12 bases lying between them. CDR1 is LNHDA and CDR2 is SQIVND in the germline V gene (reference sequence). The CDR3 reads CASSGRQAYNEQFF. The DNA of the CDR3 is TGTGCCAGTAGTGGACGACAGGCGTACAATGAGCAGTTCTTC.

The chain has TRBV11-2 and TRBJ2-5, with TRBD1 matching over 7 bases. The CDR3 spans 17 residues. The trim removed 5 bases at V and 5 bases at J, leaving 17 bases unmatched. From germline, CDR1 is SGHAT and CDR2 FQNNGV. The CDR3 sequence: CASSRFPGTGALETQYF. The CDR3 nucleotides are TGTGCCAGCAGCCGCTTTCCCGGCACAGGGGCCTTGGAGACCCAGTACTTC.

The chain joins TRBV28 to TRBJ2-1, with TRBD2 identical over 9 bases. Germline V lookup: CDR1 MDHEN, CDR2 SYDVKM. The CDR3 runs 15 residues. J lost 4 bases, V lost 1 base, and 2 bases had no gene match. The CDR3 region is CASSLSLAGYNEQFF. In DNA, the CDR3 is TGTGCCAGCAGTTTATCGCTAGCGGGGTACAATGAGCAGTTCTTC.

This chain joins TRBV6-5 and TRBJ2-7, with unresolved D. V lost 4 bases and J lost 2, with 12 bases in between. In germline, CDR1 is MNHEY, CDR2 SVGAGI. This CDR3 has 14 amino acids. CDR3 in amino acids: CASSFLAGPYEQYF. CDR3 coding DNA: TGTGCCAGCAGTTTCTTGGCAGGACCCTACGAGCAGTACTTC.

The V call is TRBV25-1, the J call TRBJ2-5, with a weak D call TRBD1 (6 bases). The CDR3 has 16 amino acids. V lost 4 bases, J lost 2 bases, and 17 bases lay in between. CDR1 MGHDK and CDR2 SYGVNS come from the germline V gene. CDR3 sequence: CASSAGRGDKQETQYF. In DNA, the CDR3 is TGTGCCAGCAGTGCCGGCCGAGGGGACAAGCAAGAGACCCAGTACTTC.

The chain carries TRBV5-5 and TRBJ2-7; 15 bases match TRBD2. Germline V lookup: CDR1 SGHKS, CDR2 YYEKEE (reference sequence). This CDR3 is built from 14 residues. V dropped 4 bases and J dropped 8; count of bases not matched to a gene: 4. CDR3 in amino acids: CASSRGLAGGKQYF. For the CDR3, the DNA is TGTGCCAGCAGCCGAGGACTAGCGGGAGGGAAGCAGTACTTC.

The V call is TRBV11-3, the J call TRBJ2-1; D is unclear. CDR3 length: 15 residues. V lost 5 bases to trimming and J lost 2 bases, with 13 bases between them. Germline assignment: CDR1 SGHNT and CDR2 YENEEA. Here the CDR3 DNA reads TGTGCCAGCAGCACCCTAGACTCTGCCTACAATGAGCAGTTCTTC. Its protein is CASSTLDSAYNEQFF. Variable domain in full (rest from reference TRBV11-3 and TRBJ2-1): EAGVVQSPRYKIIEKKQPVAFWCNPISGHNTLYWYLQNLGQGPELLIRYENEEAVDDSQLPKDRFSAERLKGVDSTLKIQPAELGDSAVYLCASSTLDSAYNEQFFGPGTRLTVL.

This chain uses TRBV4-1 with TRBJ2-1, with unresolved D. The CDR3 sequence is 14 residues long. Trimming took 5 bases from V and 5 from J, leaving 13 bases between them. From germline, CDR1 is MGHRA and CDR2 YSYEKL. This CDR3 is CASSSPVAHNEQFF. CDR3 DNA: TGCGCCAGCAGCTCCCCGGTCGCGCACAATGAGCAGTTCTTC.

The V call is TRBV6-6, the J call TRBJ1-3; D ambiguous. Germline V gives CDR1 MNHNY, CDR2 SVGAGI (reference sequence). The CDR3 contains 15 residues. Trimming removed 5 bases from V and 3 bases from J, with 14 bases in between. For the CDR3, the DNA is TGTGCCAGCAGTGCGATGGGTCTAAATGGAAACACCATATATTTT. This encodes CASSAMGLNGNTIYF.

The chain links TRBV5-1 to TRBJ2-7, with 12 bases that match TRBD2. The CDR3 covers 18 residues. Germline trimming cut 5 bases from V and 1 base from J; bases unmatched to any gene: 13. CDR1 SGHRS and CDR2 YFSETQ come from the germline V gene. The chain's CDR3 is CASSPAPGLAGMSYEQYF. As DNA, the CDR3 is TGCGCCAGCAGTCCAGCCCCGGGACTAGCGGGTATGTCCTACGAGCAGTACTTC.

This clone was observed a single time. The chain couples TRBV11-2 to TRBJ2-7; TRBD2 matches 8 bases. The CDR3 totals 16 residues. V shed 5 bases, J shed 1 base, and the junction held 10 bases outside the gene matches. Germline CDR1 SGHAT, CDR2 FQNNGV. CDR3 in amino acids: CASSPGSAGASYEQYF. CDR3 DNA sequence: TGTGCCAGCAGCCCCGGATCAGCGGGAGCTTCCTACGAGCAGTACTTC.

This chain links TRBV5-1 with TRBJ1-2, with TRBD1 matching over 8 bases. The V and J ends lost 2 bases and 6 bases, in that order; junction bases with no gene match: 6. Germline V lookup: CDR1 SGHRS, CDR2 YFSETQ. This CDR3 contains 14 residues. CDR3 nucleotides: TGCGCCAGCAGCTTCGGACAGGGAGTGAATGGCTACACCTTC. It is translated as CASSFGQGVNGYTF.

The rearrangement uses TRBV28 and TRBJ1-2; 9 bases map to TRBD1. The CDR3 is made up of 17 amino acids. Trimming cost V 3 bases and J 1 base; bases outside gene matches: 9. Looked up from germline, CDR1 is MDHEN and CDR2 is SYDVKM. The CDR3 DNA reads TGTGCCAGCAGTTTTAGTCCACAGGGGGCGAGTAACTATGGCTACACCTTC. Amino acids: CASSFSPQGASNYGYTF.

This clone was found many times. The chain uses TRBV14 and TRBJ1-2, with D perhaps TRBD1 (6 bases). Per the germline V gene, CDR1 is SGHDN and CDR2 is FVKESK. The CDR3 consists of 12 residues. V was clipped by 2 bases and J by 14 bases, with 15 bases between them. Here the CDR3 reads CASSQFPVGQTF. DNA of the CDR3: TGTGCCAGCAGCCAATTTCCAGTCGGACAGACCTTC.

This clone was recorded a few times. Other DNA sequences in this specimen translate into the identical CDR3. The chain uses TRBV6-5 and TRBJ1-5; D is possibly TRBD1 (5 bases). V was shortened by 8 bases and J by 2 bases, with 7 bases between the two germline ends. Germline CDR1 and CDR2: MNHEY and SVGAGI. The CDR3 consists of 12 residues. CDR3 residues: CASRGGNQPQHF. CDR3 in DNA: TGTGCCAGCCGGGGGGGCAATCAGCCCCAGCATTTT.